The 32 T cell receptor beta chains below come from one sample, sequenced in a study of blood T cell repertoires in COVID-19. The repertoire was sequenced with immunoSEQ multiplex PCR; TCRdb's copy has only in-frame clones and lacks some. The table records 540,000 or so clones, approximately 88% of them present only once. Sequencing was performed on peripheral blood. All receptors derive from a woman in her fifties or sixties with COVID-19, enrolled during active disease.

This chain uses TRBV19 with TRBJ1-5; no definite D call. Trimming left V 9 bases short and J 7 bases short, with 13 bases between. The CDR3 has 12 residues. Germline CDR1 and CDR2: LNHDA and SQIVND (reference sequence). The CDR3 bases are TGTGCCAGCAACTCTCGAAACCAGCCCCAGCATTTT. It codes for CASNSRNQPQHF.

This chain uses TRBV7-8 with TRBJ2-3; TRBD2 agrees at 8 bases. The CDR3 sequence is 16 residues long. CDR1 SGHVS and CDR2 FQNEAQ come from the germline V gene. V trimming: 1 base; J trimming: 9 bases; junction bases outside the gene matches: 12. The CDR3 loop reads CASSLVAAGGERTQYF. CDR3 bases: TGTGCCAGCAGCTTAGTGGCGGCGGGGGGTGAGAGGACGCAGTATTTT.

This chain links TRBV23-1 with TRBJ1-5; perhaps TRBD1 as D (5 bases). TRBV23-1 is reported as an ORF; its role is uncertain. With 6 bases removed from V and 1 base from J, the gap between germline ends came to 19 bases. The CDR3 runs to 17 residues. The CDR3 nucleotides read TGCGCCAGCAGCCGACCCGGGGGTCAGTTCAGCAATCAGCCCCAGCATTTT. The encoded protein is CASSRPGGQFSNQPQHF.

The CDR3 DNA sequence: TGCGCCAGCAGCCCCAGGGAACAGGGCTACGAGCAGTACTTC. It codes for CASSPREQGYEQYF. The V call is TRBV5-1, the J call TRBJ2-7, with a possible D match to TRBD1 (6 bases). V was pared by 4 bases and J by 3 bases, with 14 bases between. The CDR3 has 14 residues. Germline CDR1 and CDR2: SGHRS and YFSETQ.

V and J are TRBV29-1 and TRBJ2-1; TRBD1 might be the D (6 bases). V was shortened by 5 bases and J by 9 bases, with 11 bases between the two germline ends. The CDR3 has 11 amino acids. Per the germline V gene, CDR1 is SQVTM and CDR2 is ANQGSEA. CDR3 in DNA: TGCAGCGTTAAAAACAGGGTTGAGCAGTTCTTC. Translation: CSVKNRVEQFF.

CDR3 nucleotides: TGCGCCAGCAGTGCTGTAGCGGGGGCTAGCACAGATACGCAGTATTTT. Its protein is CASSAVAGASTDTQYF. The chain recombines TRBV10-2 with TRBJ2-3; TRBD2 matches at 9 bases. V lost 4 bases and J lost 0; bases outside the gene matches: 5. Germline V gives CDR1 WSHSY, CDR2 SAAADI. The CDR3 contains 16 residues.

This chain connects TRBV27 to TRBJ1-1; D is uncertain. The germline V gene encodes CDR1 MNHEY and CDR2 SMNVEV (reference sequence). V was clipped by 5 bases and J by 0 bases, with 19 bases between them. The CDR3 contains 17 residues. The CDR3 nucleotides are TGTGCCAGCAGTCCCCTAGACGGATTCTTAATGAACACTGAAGCTTTCTTT. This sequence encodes CASSPLDGFLMNTEAFF.

CDR3 nucleotide sequence: TGTGCCAGCAGTTTCTTCCTCGGGCAGGGTCATGAAAAACTGTTTTTT. This sequence encodes CASSFFLGQGHEKLFF. V usage is TRBV27 and J usage is TRBJ1-4; D is perhaps TRBD1 (5 bases). CDR1 and CDR2 (germline): MNHEY, SMNVEV (reference sequence). V shed 3 bases and J shed 6 bases, with 17 bases lying between them. CDR3 size: 16 residues.

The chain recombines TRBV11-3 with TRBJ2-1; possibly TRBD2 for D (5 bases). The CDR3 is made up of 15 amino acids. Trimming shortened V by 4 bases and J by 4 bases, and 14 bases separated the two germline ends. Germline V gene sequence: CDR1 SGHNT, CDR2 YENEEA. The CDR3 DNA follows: TGTGCCAGCAGCTCCGGGGTTGGGATTTACAATGAGCAGTTCTTC. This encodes CASSSGVGIYNEQFF.

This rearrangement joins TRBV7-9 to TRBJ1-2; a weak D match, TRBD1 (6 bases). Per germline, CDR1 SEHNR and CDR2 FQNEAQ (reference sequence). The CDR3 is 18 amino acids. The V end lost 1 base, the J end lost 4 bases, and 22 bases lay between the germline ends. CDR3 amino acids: CASSLGDGVRQGTYGYTF. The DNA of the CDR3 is TGTGCCAGCAGCTTAGGAGATGGGGTCAGGCAGGGGACCTATGGCTACACCTTC.

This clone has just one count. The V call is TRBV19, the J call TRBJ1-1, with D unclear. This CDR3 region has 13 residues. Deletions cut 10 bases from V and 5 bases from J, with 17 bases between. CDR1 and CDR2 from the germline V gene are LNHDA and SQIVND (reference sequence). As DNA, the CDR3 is TGTGCCACCGAGACGCCAGGAAGAACTGAAGCTTTCTTT. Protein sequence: CATETPGRTEAFF.

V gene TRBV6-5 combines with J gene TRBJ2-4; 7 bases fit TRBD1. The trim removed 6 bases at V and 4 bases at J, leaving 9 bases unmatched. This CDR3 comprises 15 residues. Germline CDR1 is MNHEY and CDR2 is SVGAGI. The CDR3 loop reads CASRLWGQPKNIQYF. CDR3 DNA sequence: TGTGCCAGCAGACTATGGGGACAGCCTAAAAACATTCAGTACTTC.

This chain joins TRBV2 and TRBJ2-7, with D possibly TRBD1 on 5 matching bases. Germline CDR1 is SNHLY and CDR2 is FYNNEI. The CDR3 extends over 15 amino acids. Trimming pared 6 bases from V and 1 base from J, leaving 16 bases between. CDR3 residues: CASSTTDSSSYEQYF. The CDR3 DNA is TGTGCCAGCAGCACAACCGACAGTTCTTCCTACGAGCAGTACTTC.

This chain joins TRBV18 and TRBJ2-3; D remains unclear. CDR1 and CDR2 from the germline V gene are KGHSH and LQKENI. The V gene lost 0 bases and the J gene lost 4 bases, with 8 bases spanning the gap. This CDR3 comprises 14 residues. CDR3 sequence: CASSPPIPADTQYF. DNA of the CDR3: TGTGCCAGCTCACCACCGATCCCAGCAGATACGCAGTATTTT.

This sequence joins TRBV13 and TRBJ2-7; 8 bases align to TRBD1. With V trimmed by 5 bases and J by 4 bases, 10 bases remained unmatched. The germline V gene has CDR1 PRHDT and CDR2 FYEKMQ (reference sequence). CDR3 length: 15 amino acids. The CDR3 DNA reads TGTGCCAGCAGCGTCGGACAGGGCGTTTGGTACGAGCAGTACTTC. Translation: CASSVGQGVWYEQYF.

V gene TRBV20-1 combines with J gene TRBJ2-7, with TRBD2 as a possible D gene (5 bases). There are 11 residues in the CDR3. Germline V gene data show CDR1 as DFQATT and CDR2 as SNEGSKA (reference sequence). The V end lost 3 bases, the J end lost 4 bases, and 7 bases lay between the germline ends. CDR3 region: CSARREYEQYF. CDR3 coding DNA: TGCAGTGCTAGGAGGGAGTACGAGCAGTACTTC.

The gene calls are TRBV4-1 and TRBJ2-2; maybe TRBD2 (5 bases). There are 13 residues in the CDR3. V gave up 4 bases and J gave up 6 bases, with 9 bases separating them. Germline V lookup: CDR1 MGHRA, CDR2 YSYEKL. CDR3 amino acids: CASSPTTAGELFF. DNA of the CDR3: TGCGCCAGCAGCCCGACTACCGCCGGGGAGCTGTTTTTT.

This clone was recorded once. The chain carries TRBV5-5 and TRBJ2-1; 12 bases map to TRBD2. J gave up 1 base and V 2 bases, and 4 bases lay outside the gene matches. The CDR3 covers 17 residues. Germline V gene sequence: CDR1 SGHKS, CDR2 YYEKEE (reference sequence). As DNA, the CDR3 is TGTGCCAGCAGCTTCGGACTAGCGGGACATTCCTACAATGAGCAGTTCTTC. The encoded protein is CASSFGLAGHSYNEQFF.

The CDR3 nucleotides are TGTGCCAGCAGGGCCGACAGGGCAGGGGGGTCCGGGGAGCTGTTTTTT. Translating gives CASRADRAGGSGELFF. The chain is built from TRBV2 and TRBJ2-2, with a tentative D call TRBD1 (7 bases). Germline V CDR1 and CDR2: SNHLY, FYNNEI. Trimming shortened V by 6 bases and J by 6 bases, and 20 bases separated the two germline ends. The CDR3 sequence is 16 residues long.

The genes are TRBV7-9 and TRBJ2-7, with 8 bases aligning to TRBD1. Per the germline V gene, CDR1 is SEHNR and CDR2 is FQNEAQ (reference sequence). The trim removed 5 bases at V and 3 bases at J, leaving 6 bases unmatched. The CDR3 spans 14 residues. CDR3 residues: CASSEQGGIYEQYF. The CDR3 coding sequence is TGTGCCAGCAGCGAACAGGGGGGCATCTACGAGCAGTACTTC.

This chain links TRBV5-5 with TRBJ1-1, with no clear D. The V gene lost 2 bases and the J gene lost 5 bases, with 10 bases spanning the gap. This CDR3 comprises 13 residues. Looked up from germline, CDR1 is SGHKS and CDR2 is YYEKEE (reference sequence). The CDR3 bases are TGTGCCAGCAGCTTAATCCCCTTTACTGAAGCTTTCTTT. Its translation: CASSLIPFTEAFF. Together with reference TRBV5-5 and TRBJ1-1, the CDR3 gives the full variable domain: DAGVTQSPTHLIKTRGQQVTLRCSPISGHKSVSWYQQVLGQGPQFIFQYYEKEERGRGNFPDRFSARQFPNYSSELNVNALLLGDSALYLCASSLIPFTEAFFGQGTRLTVV.

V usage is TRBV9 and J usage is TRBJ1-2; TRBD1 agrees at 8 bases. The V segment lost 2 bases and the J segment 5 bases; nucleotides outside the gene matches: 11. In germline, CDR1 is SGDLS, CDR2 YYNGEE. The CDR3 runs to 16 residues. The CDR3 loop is CASSVPKTGVGYGYTF. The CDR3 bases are TGTGCCAGCAGCGTTCCAAAGACAGGGGTGGGATATGGCTACACCTTC.

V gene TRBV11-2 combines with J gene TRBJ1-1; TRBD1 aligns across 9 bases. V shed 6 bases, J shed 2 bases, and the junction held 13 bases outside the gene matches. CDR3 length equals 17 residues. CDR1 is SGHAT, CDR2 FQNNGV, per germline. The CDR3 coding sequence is TGTGCCAGCAGTACAGGGGGCGTGAGAGGCAGAAACACTGAAGCTTTCTTT. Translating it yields CASSTGGVRGRNTEAFF.

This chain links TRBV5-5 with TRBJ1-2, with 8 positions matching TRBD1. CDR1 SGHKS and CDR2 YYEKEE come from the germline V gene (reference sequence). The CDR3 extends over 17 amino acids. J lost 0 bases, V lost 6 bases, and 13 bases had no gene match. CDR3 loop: CASTGGFGQGANYGYTF. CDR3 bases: TGTGCCAGCACCGGTGGGTTCGGACAGGGAGCTAACTATGGCTACACCTTC. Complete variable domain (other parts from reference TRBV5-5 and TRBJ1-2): DAGVTQSPTHLIKTRGQQVTLRCSPISGHKSVSWYQQVLGQGPQFIFQYYEKEERGRGNFPDRFSARQFPNYSSELNVNALLLGDSALYLCASTGGFGQGANYGYTFGSGTRLTVV.

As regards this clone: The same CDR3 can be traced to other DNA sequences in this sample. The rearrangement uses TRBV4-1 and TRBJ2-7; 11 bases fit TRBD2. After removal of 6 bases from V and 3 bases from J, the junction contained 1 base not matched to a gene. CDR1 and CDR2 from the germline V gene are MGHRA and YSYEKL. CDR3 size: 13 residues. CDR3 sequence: CASSLAGGYEQYF. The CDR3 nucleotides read TGCGCCAGCAGTCTAGCGGGGGGCTACGAGCAGTACTTC.

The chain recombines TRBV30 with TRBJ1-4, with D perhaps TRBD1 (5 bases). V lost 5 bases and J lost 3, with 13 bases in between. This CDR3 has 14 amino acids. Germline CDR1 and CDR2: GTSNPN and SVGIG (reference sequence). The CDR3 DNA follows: TGTGCCTGGGGCAGGGAACGGTCTAATGAAAAACTGTTTTTT. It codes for CAWGRERSNEKLFF.

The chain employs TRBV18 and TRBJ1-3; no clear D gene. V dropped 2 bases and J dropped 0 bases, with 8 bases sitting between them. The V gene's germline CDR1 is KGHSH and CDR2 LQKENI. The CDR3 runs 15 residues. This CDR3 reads CASSPEPHSGNTIYF. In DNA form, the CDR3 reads TGTGCCAGCTCACCAGAGCCTCACTCTGGAAACACCATATATTTT. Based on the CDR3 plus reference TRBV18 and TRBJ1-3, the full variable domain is NAGVMQNPRHLVRRRGQEARLRCSPMKGHSHVYWYRQLPEEGLKFMVYLQKENIIDESGMPKERFSAEFPKEGPSILRIQQVVRGDSAAYFCASSPEPHSGNTIYFGEGSWLTVV.

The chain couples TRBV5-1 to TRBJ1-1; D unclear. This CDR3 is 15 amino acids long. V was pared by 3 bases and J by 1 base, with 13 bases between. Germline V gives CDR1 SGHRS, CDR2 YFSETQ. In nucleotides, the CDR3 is TGCGCCAGCAGCTCTTGGACTGGAAAGAACACTGAAGCTTTCTTT. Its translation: CASSSWTGKNTEAFF.

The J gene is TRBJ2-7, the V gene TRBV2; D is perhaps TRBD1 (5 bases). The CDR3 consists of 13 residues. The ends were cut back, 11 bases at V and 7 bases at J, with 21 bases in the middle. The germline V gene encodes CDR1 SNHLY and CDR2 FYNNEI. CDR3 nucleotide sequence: TGTGCCGGGGCCCGTGGGTTAGTTGATGAGCAGTACTTC. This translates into CAGARGLVDEQYF.

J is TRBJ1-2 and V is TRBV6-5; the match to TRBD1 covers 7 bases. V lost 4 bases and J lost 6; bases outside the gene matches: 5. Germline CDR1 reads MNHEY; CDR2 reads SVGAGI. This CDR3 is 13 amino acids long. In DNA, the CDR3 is TGTGCCAGCAGTTTGGACAGGAGCCATGGCTACACCTTC. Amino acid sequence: CASSLDRSHGYTF.

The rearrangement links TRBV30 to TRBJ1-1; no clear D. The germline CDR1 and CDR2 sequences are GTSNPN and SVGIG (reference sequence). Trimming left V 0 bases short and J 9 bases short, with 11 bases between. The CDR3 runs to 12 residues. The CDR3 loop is CAWSVQAPQAFF. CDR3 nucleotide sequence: TGTGCCTGGAGTGTGCAAGCCCCCCAAGCTTTCTTT.

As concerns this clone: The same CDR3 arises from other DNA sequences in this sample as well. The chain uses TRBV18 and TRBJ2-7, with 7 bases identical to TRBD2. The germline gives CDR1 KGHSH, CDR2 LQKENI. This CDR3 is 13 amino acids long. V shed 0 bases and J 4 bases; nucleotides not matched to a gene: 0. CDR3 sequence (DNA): TGTGCCAGCTCACCACCGGGAGGGTACGAGCAGTACTTC. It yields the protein CASSPPGGYEQYF.